This passage covers 26 T cell receptor beta chains from one sample sequenced in a study of cytomegalovirus exposure and HLA in healthy donors. Sequencing was performed with immunoSEQ multiplex PCR; in TCRdb, only in-frame clones are kept and a portion is missing. The sample holds around 60,000 clones, less than 96% seen once. Specimen: PBMCs. Receptors were obtained from a woman younger than 30 in good health and CMV-seronegative.

This sequence joins TRBV4-1 and TRBJ1-5; D remains ambiguous. Germline V gene data show CDR1 as MGHRA and CDR2 as YSYEKL. The V and J ends lost 4 bases and 6 bases respectively, with 10 bases between them. This CDR3 region has 13 residues. In nucleotides, the CDR3 is TGCGCCAGCAGCCTAGCCGATGGTCAGCCCCAGCATTTT. It encodes CASSLADGQPQHF.

The rearrangement links TRBV14 to TRBJ2-2; possibly TRBD2 for D (5 bases). The CDR3 is 13 amino acids. The germline gives CDR1 SGHDN, CDR2 FVKESK. V lost 4 bases to trimming and J lost 8 bases, with 11 bases between them. The CDR3 sequence is CASSPRVVGELFF. In nucleotides, the CDR3 is TGTGCCAGCAGCCCGAGGGTTGTGGGGGAGCTGTTTTTT.

The chain combines TRBV7-9 with TRBJ2-7, with TRBD1 matching over 11 bases. Germline V gene data show CDR1 as SEHNR and CDR2 as FQNEAQ (reference sequence). The CDR3 extends over 15 amino acids. V gave up 5 bases and J gave up 5 bases; unmatched junction bases: 8. This CDR3 is CASSARTGGGDEQYF. The CDR3 DNA is TGTGCCAGCAGCGCCCGGACAGGGGGCGGCGACGAGCAGTACTTC. The whole variable domain, remainder taken from reference TRBV7-9 and TRBJ2-7, is DTGVSQNPRHKITKRGQNVTFRCDPISEHNRLYWYRQTLGQGPEFLTYFQNEAQLEKSRLLSDRFSAERPKGSFSTLEIQRTEQGDSAMYLCASSARTGGGDEQYFGPGTRLTVT.

The chain uses TRBV5-1 and TRBJ2-7, with TRBD1 matching 11 bases. The V segment lost 4 bases and the J segment 7 bases; nucleotides outside the gene matches: 7. This CDR3 spans 14 amino acids. Germline CDR1 SGHRS, CDR2 YFSETQ. The chain's CDR3 is CASSLTRDRGEQYF. CDR3 sequence (DNA): TGCGCCAGCAGCCTCACTCGGGACAGGGGGGAGCAGTACTTC.

The chain recombines TRBV5-4 with TRBJ2-7; possibly TRBD2 for D (6 bases). Trimming removed 3 bases from V and 3 bases from J, with 16 bases in between. Germline CDR1 and CDR2: SGHNT and YYREEE (reference sequence). This CDR3 region has 15 residues. The CDR3 here is CASSSTGTASYEQYF. The CDR3, as DNA: TGTGCCAGCAGCTCAACCGGGACTGCCAGCTACGAGCAGTACTTC.

The chain uses TRBV5-1 and TRBJ1-3; D gene unclear. Germline CDR1 reads SGHRS; CDR2 reads YFSETQ. The CDR3 totals 13 residues. V was cut by 4 bases and J by 6 bases, with 11 bases left in between. Written as DNA, the CDR3 is TGCGCCAGCAGCGGGCAGGAACAAAACACCATATATTTT. It translates to CASSGQEQNTIYF.

The rearrangement joins TRBV6-5 to TRBJ2-5; D gene uncertain. Judging by the DNA end, TRBJ2-7 fits better; the J call may be wrong. The CDR3 loop spans 13 amino acids. Germline values: CDR1 MNHEY, CDR2 SVGAGI. The CDR3 spells CASQEHLTYEQYF. Here the CDR3 DNA reads TGTGCCAGCCAGGAACACCTCACCTACGAGCAGTACTTC.

The V call is TRBV27, the J call TRBJ2-4; 9 nucleotides match TRBD1. Germline V gives CDR1 MNHEY, CDR2 SMNVEV (reference sequence). The length of the CDR3 is 15 residues. V was pared by 6 bases and J by 3 bases, with 6 bases of the junction left unmatched. The CDR3 spells CASSQQGAVKNIQYF. For the CDR3, the DNA is TGTGCCAGCAGCCAACAGGGGGCGGTCAAAAACATTCAGTACTTC.

The genes are TRBV14 and TRBJ2-3, with no clear D. The ends were cut back, 4 bases at V and 6 bases at J, with 14 bases in the middle. CDR1 is SGHDN, CDR2 FVKESK, per germline. The CDR3 spans 14 residues. The CDR3 spells CASSPTGSWDTQYF. Written as DNA, the CDR3 is TGTGCCAGCAGCCCAACCGGGTCATGGGATACGCAGTATTTT.

The J gene is TRBJ2-5, the V gene TRBV30, with a possible D match to TRBD1 (7 bases). Germline CDR1 is GTSNPN and CDR2 is SVGIG (reference sequence). The CDR3 is 13 residues long. Deletions cut 2 bases from V and 3 bases from J, with 10 bases between. The DNA for the CDR3 is TGTGCCTGGAGTCGGGGGACAGAAGAGACCCAGTACTTC. Amino acids: CAWSRGTEETQYF.

V is TRBV6-1 and J is TRBJ2-3; TRBD1 aligns across 10 bases. The CDR3 is 14 residues long. Trimming cost V 8 bases and J 1 base; bases outside gene matches: 3. Germline values: CDR1 MNHNS, CDR2 SASEGT. CDR3 region: CASPGTGGTDTQYF. The CDR3 nucleotides read TGTGCCAGCCCTGGGACAGGGGGCACAGATACGCAGTATTTT.

For the CDR3, the DNA is TGTGCCAGCAGCCATCCTGGGGCGGGAGCACCCTACGAGCAGTACTTC. Translated: CASSHPGAGAPYEQYF. The chain is built from TRBV14 and TRBJ2-7; 7 positions agree with TRBD2. The CDR3 has 16 residues. CDR1 SGHDN and CDR2 FVKESK come from the germline V gene. J was trimmed by 2 bases and V by 3 bases; bases with no gene match: 10.

This chain joins TRBV28 and TRBJ1-3, with D possibly matching TRBD1 (6 bases). CDR3 length equals 16 residues. Germline V gene sequence: CDR1 MDHEN, CDR2 SYDVKM. V gave up 7 bases and J gave up 4 bases, with 20 bases separating them. The CDR3 bases are TGTGCCAGCACCCCCGTGGCGGGGGCGGGGGGAAACACCATATATTTT. This translates into CASTPVAGAGGNTIYF.

The J gene is TRBJ2-3, the V gene TRBV7-9; TRBD2 agrees at 9 bases. The CDR3 spans 17 residues. The germline CDR1 and CDR2 sequences are SEHNR and FQNEAQ (reference sequence). V dropped 5 bases and J dropped 3; count of bases not matched to a gene: 12. CDR3 in DNA: TGTGCCAGCAGCCCCAGGGGCGGGAGGGCGGTAACAGATACGCAGTATTTT. Translating gives CASSPRGGRAVTDTQYF.

The V call is TRBV7-2, the J call TRBJ2-1; 8 bases line up with TRBD2. CDR1 and CDR2 (germline): SGHTA, FQGNSA. This CDR3 comprises 16 residues. V lost 3 bases to trimming and J lost 0 bases; unmatched junction nucleotides: 4. CDR3 DNA: TGTGCCAGCAGCTTTGTGGCGGGGGGCTCCTACAATGAGCAGTTCTTC. Its translation: CASSFVAGGSYNEQFF.

The chain has TRBV10-2 and TRBJ2-3; 13 bases are shared with TRBD2. Unmatched junction bases numbered 6, after V lost 6 bases and J lost 6 bases. CDR3 length: 15 amino acids. Germline V gene sequence: CDR1 WSHSY, CDR2 SAAADI. CDR3 sequence: CASSPGTSGADTQYF. The CDR3 DNA sequence: TGCGCCAGCAGCCCCGGGACTAGCGGGGCGGATACGCAGTATTTT.

The chain couples TRBV29-1 to TRBJ2-2; D gene unclear. This CDR3 has 12 amino acids. Germline V gives CDR1 SQVTM, CDR2 ANQGSEA. Trimming cost V 4 bases and J 5 bases, with 8 bases left between them. The CDR3 bases are TGCAGCGTTGCGGTTGAGACCGGGGAGCTGTTTTTT. Translation gives CSVAVETGELFF.

This clone was detected only once. The chain couples TRBV11-2 to TRBJ2-5, with 8 bases lining up with TRBD2. This CDR3 is 17 amino acids long. Germline lookup yields CDR1 SGHAT and CDR2 FQNNGV. The junction had 14 bases not matched to a gene; V was cut back by 1 base and J by 7 bases. CDR3 DNA sequence: TGTGCCAGCAGCTTAGCGCCCAGGCGGGGACTAGTGGGGACCCAGTACTTC. This translates into CASSLAPRRGLVGTQYF.

This chain joins TRBV7-3 and TRBJ1-2; 7 bases agree with TRBD1. The trim removed 3 bases at V and 4 bases at J, leaving 5 bases unmatched. CDR3 size: 14 residues. Per the germline V gene, CDR1 is SGHTA and CDR2 is FQGTGA. CDR3 nucleotide sequence: TGTGCCAGCAGCTTGGGTGGGGACAGCTATGGCTACACCTTC. Amino acids: CASSLGGDSYGYTF.

This chain connects TRBV10-3 to TRBJ2-5; 7 bases align to TRBD1. The better agreement between TRBJ2-7 and the DNA end casts doubt on the J call. CDR3 size: 14 residues. Germline V CDR1 and CDR2: ENHRY, SYGVKD. The chain's CDR3 is CAITAGTASYEQYF. CDR3 nucleotides: TGTGCCATCACCGCCGGGACAGCCTCCTACGAGCAGTACTTC.

On this clone itself: The germline gene is not matched at one end of the junction; a read error may be the cause. The V call is TRBV7-9, the J call TRBJ2-7; the match to TRBD1 covers 7 bases. Germline assignment: CDR1 SEHNR and CDR2 FQNEAQ (reference sequence). The CDR3 covers 15 residues. Here the CDR3 DNA reads TGTGCCAGCAGCCACCCGGACAGGTTCTTCTACCAGCAGTACTTC. Encoded protein: CASSHPDRFFYQQYF.

The chain combines TRBV29-1 with TRBJ2-3; TRBD2 matches 8 bases. The CDR3 covers 13 residues. CDR1 SQVTM and CDR2 ANQGSEA come from the germline V gene. The V segment lost 3 bases and the J segment 3 bases; nucleotides outside the gene matches: 2. The CDR3 loop reads CSVDRGGTDTQYF. For the CDR3, the DNA is TGCAGCGTTGACCGGGGGGGGACAGATACGCAGTATTTT.

V gene TRBV5-1 combines with J gene TRBJ2-5; 8 bases fit TRBD1. The DNA end is a closer match to TRBJ2-7, so the J assignment may be wrong. The CDR3 has 15 amino acids. Germline CDR1 and CDR2: SGHRS and YFSETQ. CDR3 nucleotide sequence: TGCGCCAGCAGCTATGAACAGGGGGAACCGTACGAGCAGTACTTC. Translation: CASSYEQGEPYEQYF.

The chain combines TRBV18 with TRBJ2-7, with 11 bases identical to TRBD2. The CDR3 sequence is 15 residues long. V shed 2 bases and J 4 bases; nucleotides not matched to a gene: 4. The V gene's germline CDR1 is KGHSH and CDR2 LQKENI. The CDR3 sequence: CASSPGASGRYEQYF. The CDR3 DNA sequence: TGTGCCAGCTCACCAGGGGCTAGCGGGAGGTACGAGCAGTACTTC.

The chain joins TRBV5-4 to TRBJ2-2, with D maybe TRBD1 (6 bases). V lost 1 base to trimming and J lost 0 bases, with 10 bases between them. The CDR3 has 16 amino acids. The germline CDR1 and CDR2 sequences are SGHNT and YYREEE (reference sequence). The CDR3 DNA is TGTGCCAGCAGCTTGATGGCAGGGGCGAACACCGGGGAGCTGTTTTTT. This sequence encodes CASSLMAGANTGELFF. The complete variable domain, with remaining parts taken from reference TRBV5-4 and TRBJ2-2, reads ETGVTQSPTHLIKTRGQQVTLRCSSQSGHNTVSWYQQALGQGPQFIFQYYREEENGRGNFPPRFSGLQFPNYSSELNVNALELDDSALYLCASSLMAGANTGELFFGEGSRLTVL.

A remark on this clone: One end of the junction is discordant with germline, which a read error may explain. The chain recombines TRBV5-4 with TRBJ2-7; 12 nucleotides align to TRBD2. Germline CDR1 reads SGHNT; CDR2 reads YYREEE (reference sequence). The CDR3 runs 19 residues. CDR3 in DNA: TGTGCCAGCAGCCCCGGAGGGCTAGCGGGAGGGCCGGGCTCCCACGAGCAGTACTTC. This encodes CASSPGGLAGGPGSHEQYF.